This T cell receptor beta chain was captured in a study of T-cell reconstitution after alpha-beta-depleted transplantation in children. This clonotype was detected only a few times. The CDR3 length is 19 residues. J was trimmed by 0 bases and V by 5 bases; bases with no gene match: 12. The germline gives CDR1 SGHAT, CDR2 FQNNGV. Unique molecular identifiers were incorporated into the prepared TCRbeta library. TCRdb processed the PCR reads anew with MiXCR; each CDR3 protein has one entry. The data show some 200,000 distinct CDR3 sequences, with more than 12% seen just once and around 14% held by the top ten.

This material consisted of PBMCs from the stem cell graft donor, taken from the stem cell graft. The clonotype originates from a human donor who donated a stem cell graft to a child with acute lymphoblastic leukemia. The chain joins TRBV11-2 to TRBJ2-1; 11 nucleotides agree with TRBD2. CDR3 sequence: CASSPGLAGPRPSYNEQFF. The CDR3 bases are TGTGCCAGCAGCCCAGGACTAGCGGGCCCTCGCCCCTCCTACAATGAGCAGTTCTTC.